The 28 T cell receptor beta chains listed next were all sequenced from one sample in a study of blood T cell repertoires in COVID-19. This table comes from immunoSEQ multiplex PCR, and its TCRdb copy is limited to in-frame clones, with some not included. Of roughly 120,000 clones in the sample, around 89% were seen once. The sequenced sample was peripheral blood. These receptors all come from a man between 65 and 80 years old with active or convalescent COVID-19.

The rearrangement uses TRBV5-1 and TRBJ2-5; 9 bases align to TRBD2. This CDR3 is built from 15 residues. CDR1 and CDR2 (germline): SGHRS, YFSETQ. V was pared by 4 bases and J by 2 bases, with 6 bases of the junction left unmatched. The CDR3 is CASSDLAGVQETQYF. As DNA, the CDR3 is TGCGCCAGCAGCGATTTAGCGGGGGTACAAGAGACCCAGTACTTC.

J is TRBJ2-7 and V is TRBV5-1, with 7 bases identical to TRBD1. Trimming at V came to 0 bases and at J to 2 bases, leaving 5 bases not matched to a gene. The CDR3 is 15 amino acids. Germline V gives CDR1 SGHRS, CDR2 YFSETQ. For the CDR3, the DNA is TGCGCCAGCAGCTTGGCCTCGGGACAGACCTACGAGCAGTACTTC. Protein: CASSLASGQTYEQYF.

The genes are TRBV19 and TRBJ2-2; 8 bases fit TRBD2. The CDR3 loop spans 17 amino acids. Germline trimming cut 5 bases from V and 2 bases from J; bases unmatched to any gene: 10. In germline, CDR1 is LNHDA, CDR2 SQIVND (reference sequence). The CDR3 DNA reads TGTGCCAGTAGTCTTCGATTAGCGGGACTCAACACCGGGGAGCTGTTTTTT. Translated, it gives CASSLRLAGLNTGELFF. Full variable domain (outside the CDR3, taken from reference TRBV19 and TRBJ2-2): DGGITQSPKYLFRKEGQNVTLSCEQNLNHDAMYWYRQDPGQGLRLIYYSQIVNDFQKGDIAEGYSVSREKKESFPLTVTSAQKNPTAFYLCASSLRLAGLNTGELFFGEGSRLTVL.

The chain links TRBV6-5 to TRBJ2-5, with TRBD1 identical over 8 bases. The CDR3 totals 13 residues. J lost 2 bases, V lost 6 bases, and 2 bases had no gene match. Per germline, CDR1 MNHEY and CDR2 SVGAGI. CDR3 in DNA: TGTGCCAGCAGCGGACAGGGTCAAGAGACCCAGTACTTC. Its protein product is CASSGQGQETQYF.

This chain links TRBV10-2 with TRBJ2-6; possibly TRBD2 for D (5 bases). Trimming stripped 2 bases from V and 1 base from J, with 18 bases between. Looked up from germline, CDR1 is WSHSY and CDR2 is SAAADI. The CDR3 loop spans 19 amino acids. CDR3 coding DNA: TGCGCCAGCAGTGAGCATCGCCTTACTACGGGATCTGGGGCCAACGTCCTGACTTTC. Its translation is CASSEHRLTTGSGANVLTF.

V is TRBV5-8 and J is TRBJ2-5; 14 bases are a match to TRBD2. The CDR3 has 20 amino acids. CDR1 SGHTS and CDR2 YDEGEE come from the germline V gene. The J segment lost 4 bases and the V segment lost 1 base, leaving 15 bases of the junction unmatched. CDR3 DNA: TGTGCCAGCAGCTTGATGTGGGGCAGCGCGACTAGCGGGAGGGGAGAGACCCAGTACTTC. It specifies CASSLMWGSATSGRGETQYF.

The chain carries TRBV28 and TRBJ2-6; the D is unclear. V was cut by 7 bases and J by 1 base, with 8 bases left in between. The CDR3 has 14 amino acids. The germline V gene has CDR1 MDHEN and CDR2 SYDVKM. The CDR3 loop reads CASTGVSGANVLTF. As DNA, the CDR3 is TGTGCCAGCACCGGAGTTTCTGGGGCCAACGTCCTGACTTTC.

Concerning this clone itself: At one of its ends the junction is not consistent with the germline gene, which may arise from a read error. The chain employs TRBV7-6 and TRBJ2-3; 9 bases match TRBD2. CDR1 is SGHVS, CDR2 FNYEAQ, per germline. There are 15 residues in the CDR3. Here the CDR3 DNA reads TGTGCCAGCACCTTAGCGGGGGCTACCACAGATACGCAGTATTTT. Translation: CASTLAGATTDTQYF.

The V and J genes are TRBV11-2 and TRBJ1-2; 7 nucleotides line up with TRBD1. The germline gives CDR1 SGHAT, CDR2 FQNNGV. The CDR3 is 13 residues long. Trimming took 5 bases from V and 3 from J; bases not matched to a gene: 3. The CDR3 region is CASSPGTDYGYTF. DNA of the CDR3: TGTGCCAGCAGCCCCGGGACAGACTATGGCTACACCTTC.

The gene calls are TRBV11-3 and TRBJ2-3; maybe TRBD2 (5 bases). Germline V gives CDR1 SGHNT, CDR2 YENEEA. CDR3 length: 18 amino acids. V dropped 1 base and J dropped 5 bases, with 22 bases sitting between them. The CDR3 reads CASSLGPPGSYGGDTQYF. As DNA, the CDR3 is TGTGCCAGCAGCTTAGGACCCCCGGGGTCGTACGGCGGAGATACGCAGTATTTT. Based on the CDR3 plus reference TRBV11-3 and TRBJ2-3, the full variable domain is EAGVVQSPRYKIIEKKQPVAFWCNPISGHNTLYWYLQNLGQGPELLIRYENEEAVDDSQLPKDRFSAERLKGVDSTLKIQPAELGDSAVYLCASSLGPPGSYGGDTQYFGPGTRLTVL.

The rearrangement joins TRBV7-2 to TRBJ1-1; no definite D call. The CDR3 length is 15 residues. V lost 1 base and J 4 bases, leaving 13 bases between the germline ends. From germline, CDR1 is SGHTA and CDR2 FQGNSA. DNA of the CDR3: TGTGCCAGCAGCTTAGTGCTAGGGAGCGGCACTGAAGCTTTCTTT. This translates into CASSLVLGSGTEAFF. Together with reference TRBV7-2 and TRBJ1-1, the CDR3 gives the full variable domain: GAGVSQSPSNKVTEKGKDVELRCDPISGHTALYWYRQSLGQGLEFLIYFQGNSAPDKSGLPSDRFSAERTGGSVSTLTIQRTQQEDSAVYLCASSLVLGSGTEAFFGQGTRLTVV.

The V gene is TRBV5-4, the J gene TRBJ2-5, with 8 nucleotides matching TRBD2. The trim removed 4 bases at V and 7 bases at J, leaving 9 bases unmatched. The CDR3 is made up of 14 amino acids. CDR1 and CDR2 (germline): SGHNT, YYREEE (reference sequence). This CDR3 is CASSPGTRVGTQYF. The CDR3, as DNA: TGTGCCAGCAGCCCCGGGACTAGAGTTGGGACCCAGTACTTC.

The DNA of the CDR3 is TGTGCCAGCTCACCCCGGGACAACCAAGAGACCCAGTACTTC. Protein product: CASSPRDNQETQYF. The chain recombines TRBV18 with TRBJ2-5; D might be TRBD1 (6 bases). The germline gives CDR1 KGHSH, CDR2 LQKENI. CDR3 length equals 14 residues. With 3 bases removed from V and 0 bases from J, the gap between germline ends came to 8 bases.

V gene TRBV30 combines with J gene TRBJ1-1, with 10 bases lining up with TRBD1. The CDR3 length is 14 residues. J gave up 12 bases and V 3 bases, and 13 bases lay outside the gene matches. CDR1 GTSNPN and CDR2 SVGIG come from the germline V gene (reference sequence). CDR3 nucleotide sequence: TGTGCCTGGAGAGTCCCGGGACAGGGGCCCGGAACTTTCTTT. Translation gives CAWRVPGQGPGTFF.

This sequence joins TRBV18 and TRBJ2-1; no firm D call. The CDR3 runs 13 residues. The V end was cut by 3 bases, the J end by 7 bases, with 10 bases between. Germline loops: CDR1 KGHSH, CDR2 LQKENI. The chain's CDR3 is CASSPPSVNEQFF. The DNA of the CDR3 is TGTGCCAGCTCACCCCCGTCGGTGAATGAGCAGTTCTTC.

The CDR3 loop is CAISESRRGNSNQPQHF. The CDR3 DNA reads TGTGCCATCAGTGAGTCGAGGCGAGGGAATAGCAATCAGCCCCAGCATTTT. The genes are TRBV10-3 and TRBJ1-5, with D unclear. The CDR3 covers 17 residues. Germline assignment: CDR1 ENHRY and CDR2 SYGVKD. V was pared by 0 bases and J by 0 bases, with 12 bases between.

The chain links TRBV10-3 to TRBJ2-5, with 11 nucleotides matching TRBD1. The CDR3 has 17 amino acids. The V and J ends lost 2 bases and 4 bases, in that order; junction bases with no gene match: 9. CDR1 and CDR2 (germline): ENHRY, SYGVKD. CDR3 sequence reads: CAISEGQGAAVGETQYF. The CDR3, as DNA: TGTGCCATCAGTGAGGGACAGGGGGCGGCGGTAGGAGAGACCCAGTACTTC.

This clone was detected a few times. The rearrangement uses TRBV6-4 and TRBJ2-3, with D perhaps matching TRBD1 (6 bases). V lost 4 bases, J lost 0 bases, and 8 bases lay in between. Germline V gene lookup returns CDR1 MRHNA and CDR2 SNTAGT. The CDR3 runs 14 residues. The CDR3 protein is CASSVGTSTDTQYF. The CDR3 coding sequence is TGTGCCAGCAGTGTCGGGACAAGCACAGATACGCAGTATTTT.

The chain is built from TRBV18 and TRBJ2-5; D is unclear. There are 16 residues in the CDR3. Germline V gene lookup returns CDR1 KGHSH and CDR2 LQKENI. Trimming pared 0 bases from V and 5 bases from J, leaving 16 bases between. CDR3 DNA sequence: TGTGCCAGCTCACCACCGGGCCAGACCCCCAGGGAGACCCAGTACTTC. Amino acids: CASSPPGQTPRETQYF.

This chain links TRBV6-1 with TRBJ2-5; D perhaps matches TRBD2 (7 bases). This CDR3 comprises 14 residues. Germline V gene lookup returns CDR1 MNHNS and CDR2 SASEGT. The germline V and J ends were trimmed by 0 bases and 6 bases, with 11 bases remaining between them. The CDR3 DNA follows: TGTGCCAGCAGTGAAGCGGGGGGGGCACAGACCCAGTACTTC. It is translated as CASSEAGGAQTQYF.

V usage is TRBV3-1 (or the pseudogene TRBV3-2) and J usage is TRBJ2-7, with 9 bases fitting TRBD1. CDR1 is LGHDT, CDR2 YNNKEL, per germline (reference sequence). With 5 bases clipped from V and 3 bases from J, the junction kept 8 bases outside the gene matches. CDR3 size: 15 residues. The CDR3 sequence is CASSETRDRVYEQYF. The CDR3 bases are TGTGCCAGCAGCGAAACCCGGGACAGGGTCTACGAGCAGTACTTC.

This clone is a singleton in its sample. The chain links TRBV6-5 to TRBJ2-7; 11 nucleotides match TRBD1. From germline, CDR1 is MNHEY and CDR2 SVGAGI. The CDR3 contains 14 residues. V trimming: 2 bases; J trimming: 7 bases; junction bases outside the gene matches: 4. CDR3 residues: CASSYGQGAGEQYF. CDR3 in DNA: TGTGCCAGCAGTTACGGACAGGGGGCAGGGGAGCAGTACTTC.

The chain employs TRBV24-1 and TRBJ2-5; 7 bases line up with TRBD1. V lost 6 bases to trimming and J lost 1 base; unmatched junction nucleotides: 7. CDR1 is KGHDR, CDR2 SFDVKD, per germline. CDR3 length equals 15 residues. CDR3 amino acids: CATSSPAGGQETQYF. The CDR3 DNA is TGTGCCACCAGTAGCCCCGCAGGGGGCCAAGAGACCCAGTACTTC.

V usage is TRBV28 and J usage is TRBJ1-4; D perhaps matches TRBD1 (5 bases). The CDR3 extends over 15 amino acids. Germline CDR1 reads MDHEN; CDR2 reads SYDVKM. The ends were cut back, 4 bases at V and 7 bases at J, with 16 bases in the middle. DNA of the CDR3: TGTGCCAGCAGTTCCCCCGGGGGGAGGAGTGAAAAACTGTTTTTT. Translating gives CASSSPGGRSEKLFF.

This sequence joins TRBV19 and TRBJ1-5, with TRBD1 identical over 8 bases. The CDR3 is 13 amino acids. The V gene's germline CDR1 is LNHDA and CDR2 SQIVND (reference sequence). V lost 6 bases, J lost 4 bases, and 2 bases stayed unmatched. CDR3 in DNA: TGTGCCAGTAGGACAGGGGAGAATCAGCCCCAGCATTTT. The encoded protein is CASRTGENQPQHF.

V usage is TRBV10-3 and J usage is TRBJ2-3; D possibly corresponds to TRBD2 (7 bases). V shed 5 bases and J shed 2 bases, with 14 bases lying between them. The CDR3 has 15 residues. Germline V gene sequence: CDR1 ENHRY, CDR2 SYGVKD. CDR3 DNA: TGTGCCATCAGTATAGGGGGGGGTGACACAGATACGCAGTATTTT. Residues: CAISIGGGDTDTQYF.

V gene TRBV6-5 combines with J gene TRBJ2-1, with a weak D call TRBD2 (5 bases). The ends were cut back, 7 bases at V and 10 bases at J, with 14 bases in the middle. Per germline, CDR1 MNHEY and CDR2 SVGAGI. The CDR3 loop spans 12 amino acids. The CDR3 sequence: CASIREGLEQFF. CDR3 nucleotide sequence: TGTGCCAGCATCAGAGAGGGCTTAGAGCAGTTCTTC.

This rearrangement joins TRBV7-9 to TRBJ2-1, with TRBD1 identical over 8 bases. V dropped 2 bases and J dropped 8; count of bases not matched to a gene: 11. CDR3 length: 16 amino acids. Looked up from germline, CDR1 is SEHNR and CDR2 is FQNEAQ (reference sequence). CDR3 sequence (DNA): TGTGCCAGCAGCTTAATTCGGGCAGGGGGCAAGGATGAGCAGTTCTTC. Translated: CASSLIRAGGKDEQFF.